The TCR beta chain described here comes from a study of beta chain features in type 1 diabetes. Study-wide findings and caveats: For type 1 diabetes patients, VDJ junctions showed fewer insertions and more deletions.

Trimming removed 3 bases from V and 8 bases from J, with 10 bases in between. The CDR3 runs 13 residues. The germline CDR1 and CDR2 sequences are SGHVS and FQNEAQ. cDNA synthesis used the whole RNA isolate, giving expressed TCRB sequences. The assay was immunoSEQ multiplex PCR, and TCRdb's table has in-frame clones only and misses some. The table has 810,000 or so clones, 15% to 20% seen once. This clone was detected only a few times. Antigen: not known. Via the markers CD45RO/CCR7/CD25/CD127/CD95/CD27, stem cell-like memory, regulatory, central memory and naive CD4+ cells were sorted. The sequence was obtained from a woman between 18 and 29 years old in good health. V usage is TRBV7-8 and J usage is TRBJ1-4, with D hard to call. The sample comprised naive CD4+ T cells from blood. The CDR3 bases are TGTGCCAGCAGCTTTCGGGCATACGAAAAACTGTTTTTT. It specifies CASSFRAYEKLFF.